The rows below give T cell receptor beta chains drawn from one sample of a study of Ad26.COV2.S vaccination and SARS-CoV-2 variants. Data came from immunoSEQ multiplex PCR; TCRdb stores just in-frame clones and leaves some out. The table lists about 350,000 clones, more than 85% of them singletons. The material sequenced was peripheral blood, taken in a trial of Ad26.COV2.S vaccine versus placebo. The receptors were gathered from a person aged 18-65 years who received the Ad26.COV2.S COVID-19 vaccine or a placebo. The conserved cysteine and the conserved F or W are not part of the CDR3 here.

v_gene	j_gene	CDR3aa
TRBV28	TRBJ1-2	ASRGRGLGNYGYT
TRBV9	TRBJ1-1	ASSLGQGHTEAF
TRBV2	TRBJ2-5	ASNGNTGSETQY
TRBV15	TRBJ2-5	ATSSGLAGDVETQY
TRBV28	TRBJ1-5	ASSAAGDTRYQPQH
TRBV9	TRBJ1-2	ASSVEGSYGYT
TRBV28	TRBJ1-4	ASQARTGDEKLF
TRBV2	TRBJ1-1	ASSEGEAF
TRBV18	TRBJ2-1	ASSPAPIRHNEQF
TRBV3-1/TRBV3-2	TRBJ1-4	ASSQAPQGQLF
TRBV9	TRBJ2-5	ASSVDQGQETQY
TRBV10-2	TRBJ1-3	ASTDPGKWRNTIY
TRBV5-4	TRBJ1-1	ASSQTGPQGNTEAF
TRBV11-3	TRBJ2-3	ASSLGTSGQKPSTDTQY
TRBV19	TRBJ1-5	ASRSGPSNVPQH
TRBV25-1	TRBJ2-1	ASMLAGDNEQF
TRBV9	TRBJ2-1	ASSDPRADSYNEQF
TRBV10-3	TRBJ2-1	ATKGASSYNEQF
TRBV5-6	TRBJ2-5	ASSLEDRIQETQY
TRBV11-2	TRBJ2-7	ASNGASYEQY
TRBV5-1	TRBJ2-1	ASSLAQISAEQF
TRBV6-1	TRBJ2-1	ASSERLRAQLHNEQF
TRBV4-1	TRBJ2-5	ASSQEGQGAQETQY
TRBV27	TRBJ2-5	ASSLDGMGTQY
TRBV7-9	TRBJ2-5	ASSSTAGSRETQY
TRBV7-2	TRBJ2-1	ASSIREAGADYNEQF
TRBV2	TRBJ2-1	ASSGSGGQRGRQTIEQF
TRBV7-2	TRBJ2-1	ASSLEASGGVYEQF
TRBV5-4	TRBJ2-3	ASSLGGGSTDTQY